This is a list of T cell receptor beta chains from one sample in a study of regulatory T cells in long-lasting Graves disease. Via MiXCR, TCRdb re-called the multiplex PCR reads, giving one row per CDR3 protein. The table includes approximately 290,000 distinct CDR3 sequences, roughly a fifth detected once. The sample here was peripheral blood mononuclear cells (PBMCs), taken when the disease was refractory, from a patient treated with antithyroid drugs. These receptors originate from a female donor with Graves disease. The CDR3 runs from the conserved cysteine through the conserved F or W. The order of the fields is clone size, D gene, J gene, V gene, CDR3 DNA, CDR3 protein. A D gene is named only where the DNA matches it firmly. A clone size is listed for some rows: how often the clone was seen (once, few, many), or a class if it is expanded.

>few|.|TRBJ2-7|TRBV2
TGTGCCAGCATTTATGGGTCCTTTTACGAGCAGTACTTC
CASIYGSFYEQYF
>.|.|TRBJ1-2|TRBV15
TGTGCCACCAGCCAAGAGAATAACTATGGCTACACCTTC
CATSQENNYGYTF
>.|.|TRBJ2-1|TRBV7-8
TGTGCCAGCAGCTTATCGAGGACGAAGGCCTACAATGAGCAGTTCTTC
CASSLSRTKAYNEQFF
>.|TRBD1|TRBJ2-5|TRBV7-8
TGTGCCAGCAGCTTAGGACAGGGTAGCGCAGGGGAGACCCAGTACTTC
CASSLGQGSAGETQYF
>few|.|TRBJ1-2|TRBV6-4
TGTGCCAGCAGTGGGGCAGGCTATGGCTACACCTTC
CASSGAGYGYTF
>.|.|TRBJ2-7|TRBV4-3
TGCGCCAGCAGCAGACGCCGTTCAGACGAGCAGTACTTC
CASSRRRSDEQYF
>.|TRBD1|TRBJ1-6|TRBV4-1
TGCGCCAGCAGCCCTTGGACAGGGGGATTAAATTCACCCCTCCACTTT
CASSPWTGGLNSPLHF
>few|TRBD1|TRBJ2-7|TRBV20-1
TGCAGTGCTAGTTCGTCAGGGGGCAACTACGAGCAGTACTTC
CSASSSGGNYEQYF
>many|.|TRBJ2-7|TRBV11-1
TGTGCCAGCAGCTTAGGGGACTCCTACGAGCAGTACTTC
CASSLGDSYEQYF
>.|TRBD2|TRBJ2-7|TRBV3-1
TGTGCCAGCAGCGGGGACCGGACTAGCGGACTCTACGAGCAGTACTTC
CASSGDRTSGLYEQYF
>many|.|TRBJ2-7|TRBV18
TGTGCCAGCTGCGGGGTGGGAGAGGAGCAGTACTTC
CASCGVGEEQYF
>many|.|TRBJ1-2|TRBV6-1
TGTGCCAGCAGTCCGGAACCTAACTATGGCTACACCTTC
CASSPEPNYGYTF
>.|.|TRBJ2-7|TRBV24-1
TGTGCCACCAGTGGTGCGGGACTTCCCCCCTACGAGCAGTACTTC
CATSGAGLPPYEQYF
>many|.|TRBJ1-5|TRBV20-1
TGCAGTGCCCAGCCGAGCGATCAGCCCCAGCATTTT
CSAQPSDQPQHF
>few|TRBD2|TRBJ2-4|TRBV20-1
TGCAGTGCTAGAGACGGCACTAGCGGGAGGTTCCGGGGCCGCCAAGAGCCCCAGTACTTC
CSARDGTSGRFRGRQEPQYF
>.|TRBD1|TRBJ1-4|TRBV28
TGTGCCAGCCGCCCGGGACAGGGGTACGAAAAACTGTTTTTT
CASRPGQGYEKLFF
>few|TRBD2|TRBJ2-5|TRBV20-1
TGCAGTGCTAGTCGGCCCCCCGGGACTAGCGTTGTAGAGACCCAGTACTTC
CSASRPPGTSVVETQYF
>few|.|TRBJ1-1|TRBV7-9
TGTGCCAGCAGCTTAGGTGGTGCCCCGGCTTTCTTT
CASSLGGAPAFF
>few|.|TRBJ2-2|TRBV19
TGTGCCAGTAGTACTCTCCTCCACAGGTCGGGTACCGGGGAGCTGTTTTTT
CASSTLLHRSGTGELFF
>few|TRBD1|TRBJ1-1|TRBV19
TGTGCCAGTAGTACCCTCGGACAGGGGAACACTGAAGCTTTCTTT
CASSTLGQGNTEAFF
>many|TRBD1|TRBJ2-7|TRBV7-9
TGTGCCAGCAGCTTCGGAACAGGGGGCAACTACGAGCAGTACTTC
CASSFGTGGNYEQYF
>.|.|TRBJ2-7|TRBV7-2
TGTGCCAGCAGCAGGGTTACTGGGGGGTACGAGCAGTACTTC
CASSRVTGGYEQYF
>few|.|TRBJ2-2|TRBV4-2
TGTGCCAGCAGCCAAGATTTCGGCCTAAACACCGGGGAGCTGTTTTTT
CASSQDFGLNTGELFF
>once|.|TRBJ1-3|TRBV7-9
TGTGCCAGCAGCTTCGCGGTCCTCGACACCATATATTTT
CASSFAVLDTIYF
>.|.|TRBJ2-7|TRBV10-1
TGCGCCAGCAGTGAGTCGGGGAGAGGGGACTCCTACGAGCAGTACTTC
CASSESGRGDSYEQYF
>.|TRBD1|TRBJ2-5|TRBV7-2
TGTGCCAGCAGCGACCGGGACAGACACCAAGAGACCCAGTACTTC
CASSDRDRHQETQYF
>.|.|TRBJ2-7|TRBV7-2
TGTGCCAGCAGCTTAGTTGCCGGGACATTCTCCTACGAGCAGTACTTC
CASSLVAGTFSYEQYF
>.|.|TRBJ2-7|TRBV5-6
TGTGCCAGCACCTATGGGAACTCCTACGAGCAGTACTTC
CASTYGNSYEQYF
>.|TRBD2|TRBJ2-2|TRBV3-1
TGTGCCAGCAGCCTAGCTAGCGGCAGAAGAGGGGAGCTGTTTTTT
CASSLASGRRGELFF
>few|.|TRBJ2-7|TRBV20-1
TGCAGTGCTGGGGACAGCGGGGATCTGTACGAGCAGTACTTC
CSAGDSGDLYEQYF
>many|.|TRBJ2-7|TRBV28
TGTGCCAGCAGTCAGCTCACAGGGATCTCCGGTCCTGGGTACTACGAGCAGTACTTC
CASSQLTGISGPGYYEQYF
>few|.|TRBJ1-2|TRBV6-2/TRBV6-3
TGTGCCAGCAGTTCCCTCTTGGGGGCCTATGGCTACACCTTC
CASSSLLGAYGYTF
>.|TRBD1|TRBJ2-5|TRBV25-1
TGTGCCAGCAGTGAGGGACAGGGGACTCCAAGAGGGGAGACCCAGTACTTC
CASSEGQGTPRGETQYF
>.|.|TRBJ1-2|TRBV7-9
TGTGCCAGCAGCCAGGGGGGCTACACCTTC
CASSQGGYTF
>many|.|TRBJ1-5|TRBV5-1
TGCGCCAGCAGCCCACAGGGAAGAGATCAGCCCCAGCATTTT
CASSPQGRDQPQHF
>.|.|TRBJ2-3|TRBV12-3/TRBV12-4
TGTGCCAGCAGTTTTGCAGGGATGACAGATACGCAGTATTTT
CASSFAGMTDTQYF
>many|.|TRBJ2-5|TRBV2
TGTGCCAGCAGTGACATCGGGGCCCAAGAGACCCAGTACTTC
CASSDIGAQETQYF
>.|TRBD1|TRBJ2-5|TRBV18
TGTGCCAGCTCACGACAGGGTGGGGAAGAGACCCAGTACTTC
CASSRQGGEETQYF
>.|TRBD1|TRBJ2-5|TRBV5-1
TGCGCCAGCAGCTTGGGTTTGGGGACAGCCCAAGAGACCCAGTACTTC
CASSLGLGTAQETQYF
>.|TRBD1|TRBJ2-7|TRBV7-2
TGTGCCAGCAGCCCGGGACAGACTTCCTACGAGCAGTACTTC
CASSPGQTSYEQYF
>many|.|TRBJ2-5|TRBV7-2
TGTGCCAGCAGCTTAAATCGCGGTCAAGAGACCCAGTACTTC
CASSLNRGQETQYF
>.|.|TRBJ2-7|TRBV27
TGTGCCAGCAGTCCGCAGACCAACTACGAGCAGTACTTC
CASSPQTNYEQYF
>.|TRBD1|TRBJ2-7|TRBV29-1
TGCAGCGTTGAAGATAGGGGACAGGAGACCTACGAGCAGTACTTC
CSVEDRGQETYEQYF
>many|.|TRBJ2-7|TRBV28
TGTGCCAGCAGAAACAGCGGTGTATGGGACGAGCAGTACTTC
CASRNSGVWDEQYF
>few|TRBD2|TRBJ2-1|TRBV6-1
TGTGCCAGCAGTACCCTCGGACTAGCGGGATTGCACAATGAGCAGTTCTTC
CASSTLGLAGLHNEQFF
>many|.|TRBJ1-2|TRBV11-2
TGTGCCAGCAGCTTATCGCAGGGATCTGGAGGCTACACCTTC
CASSLSQGSGGYTF